In this sample, the clone carrying this T cell receptor beta chain turned up many times. V lost 2 bases and J 11 bases, leaving 18 bases between the germline ends. There are 14 residues in the CDR3. The data stem from a study of Graves' ophthalmopathy and Graves' hyperthyroidism. TCR beta CDR3 amplification used RNA transcripts. First-round RT-PCR with HTBI primers preceded a second-round multiplex PCR. A single record per CDR3 protein comes from TCRdb applying MiXCR to the multiplex PCR reads. The data hold 350,000 to 400,000 distinct CDR3 sequences, with approximately 15% observed a single time. Sequenced material: peripheral blood. This rearrangement joins TRBV12-3 or TRBV12-4 to TRBJ1-2; possibly TRBD1 for D (5 bases). The sequence derives from a woman under 30 with stable Graves' hyperthyroidism. The CDR3 DNA reads as TGTGCCAGCAGTTTACGGGGGGTGGGTGTTAGATACACCTTC. Its protein is CASSLRGVGVRYTF.